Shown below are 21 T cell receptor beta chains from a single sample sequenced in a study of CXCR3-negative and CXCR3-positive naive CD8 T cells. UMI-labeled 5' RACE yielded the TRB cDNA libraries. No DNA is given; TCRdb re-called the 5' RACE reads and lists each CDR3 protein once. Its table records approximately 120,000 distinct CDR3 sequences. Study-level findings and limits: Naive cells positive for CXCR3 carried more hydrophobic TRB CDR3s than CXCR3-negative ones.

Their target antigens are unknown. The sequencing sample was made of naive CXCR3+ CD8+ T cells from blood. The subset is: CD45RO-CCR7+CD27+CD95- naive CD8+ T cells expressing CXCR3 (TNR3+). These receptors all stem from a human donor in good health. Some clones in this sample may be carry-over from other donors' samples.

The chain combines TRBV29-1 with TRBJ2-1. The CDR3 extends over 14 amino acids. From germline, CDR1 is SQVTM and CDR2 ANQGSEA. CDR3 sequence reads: CSVALLPPYNEQFF.

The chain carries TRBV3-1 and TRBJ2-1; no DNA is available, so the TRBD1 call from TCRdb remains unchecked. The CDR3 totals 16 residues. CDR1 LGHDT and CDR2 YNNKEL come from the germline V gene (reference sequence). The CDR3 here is CASSLEWDRVYNEQFF.

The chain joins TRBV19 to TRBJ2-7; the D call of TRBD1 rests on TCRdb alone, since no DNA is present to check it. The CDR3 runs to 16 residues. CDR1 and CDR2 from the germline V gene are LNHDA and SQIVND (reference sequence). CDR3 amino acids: CASSIGPQGRGYEQYF.

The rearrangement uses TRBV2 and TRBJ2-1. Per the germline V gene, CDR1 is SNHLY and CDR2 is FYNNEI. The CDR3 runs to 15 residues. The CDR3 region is CASSVFGSSYNEQFF.

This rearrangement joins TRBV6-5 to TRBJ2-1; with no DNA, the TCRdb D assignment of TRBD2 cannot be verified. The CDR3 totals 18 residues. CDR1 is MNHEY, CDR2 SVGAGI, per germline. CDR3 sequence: CASSKLAEYRGARGEQFF.

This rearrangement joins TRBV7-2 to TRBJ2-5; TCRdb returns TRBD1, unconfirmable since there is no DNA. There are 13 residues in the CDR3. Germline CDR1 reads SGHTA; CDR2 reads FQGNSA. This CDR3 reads CASSLSGFDTQYF.

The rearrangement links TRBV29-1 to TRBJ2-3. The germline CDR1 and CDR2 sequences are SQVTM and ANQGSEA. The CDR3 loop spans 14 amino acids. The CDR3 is CSVEGPDSTDTQYF.

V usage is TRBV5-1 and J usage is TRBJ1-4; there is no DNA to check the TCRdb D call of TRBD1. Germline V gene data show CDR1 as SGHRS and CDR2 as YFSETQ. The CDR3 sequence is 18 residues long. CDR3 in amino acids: CASSPTPSGQQNNEKLFF.

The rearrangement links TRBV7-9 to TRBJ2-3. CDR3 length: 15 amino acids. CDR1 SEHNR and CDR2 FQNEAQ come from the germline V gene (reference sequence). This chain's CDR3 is CASSLGATSTDTQYF.

CDR3 amino acids: CASSIFPGQGVYEQYF. The chain has TRBV12-3 or TRBV12-4 and TRBJ2-7; without DNA, the TCRdb call of TRBD1 cannot be checked. This CDR3 has 16 residues.

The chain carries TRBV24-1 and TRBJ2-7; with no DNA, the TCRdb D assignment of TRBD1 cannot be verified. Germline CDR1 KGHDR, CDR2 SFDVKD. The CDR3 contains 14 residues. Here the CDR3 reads CATSPGTGHYEQYF.

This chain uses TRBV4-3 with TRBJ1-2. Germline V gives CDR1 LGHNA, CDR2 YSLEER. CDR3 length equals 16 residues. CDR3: CASSQDIRILNYGYTF.

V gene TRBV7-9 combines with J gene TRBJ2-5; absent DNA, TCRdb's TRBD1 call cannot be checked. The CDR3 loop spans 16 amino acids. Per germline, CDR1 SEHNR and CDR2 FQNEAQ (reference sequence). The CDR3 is CASSYLKQGAGETQYF.

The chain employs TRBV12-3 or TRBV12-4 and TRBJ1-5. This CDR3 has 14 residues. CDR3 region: CACSLANSNQPQHF.

The CDR3 reads CASSFRVAYNEQFF. The chain joins TRBV28 to TRBJ2-1; TCRdb names TRBD1, which stays unverified in the absence of DNA. Per the germline V gene, CDR1 is MDHEN and CDR2 is SYDVKM. This CDR3 has 14 amino acids.

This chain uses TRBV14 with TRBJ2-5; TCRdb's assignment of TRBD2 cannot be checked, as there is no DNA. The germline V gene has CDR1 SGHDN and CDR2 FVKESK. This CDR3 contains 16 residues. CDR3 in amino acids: CASSQVGAGTEETQYF.

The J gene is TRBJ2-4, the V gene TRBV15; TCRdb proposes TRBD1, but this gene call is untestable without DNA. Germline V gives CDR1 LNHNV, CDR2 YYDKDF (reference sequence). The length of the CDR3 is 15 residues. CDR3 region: CATSTLIPAKNIQYF.

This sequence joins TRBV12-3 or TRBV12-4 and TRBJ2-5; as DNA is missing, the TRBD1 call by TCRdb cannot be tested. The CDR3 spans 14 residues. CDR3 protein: CASMNPGMEETQYF.

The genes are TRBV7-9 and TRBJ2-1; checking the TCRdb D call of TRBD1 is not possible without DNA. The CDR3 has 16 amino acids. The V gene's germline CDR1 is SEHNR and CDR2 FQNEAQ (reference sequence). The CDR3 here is CASSSLGAGAANEQFF.

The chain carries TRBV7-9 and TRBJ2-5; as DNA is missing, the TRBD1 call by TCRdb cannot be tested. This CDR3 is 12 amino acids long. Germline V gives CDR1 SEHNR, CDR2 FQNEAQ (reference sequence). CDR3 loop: CASDRGQETQYF.

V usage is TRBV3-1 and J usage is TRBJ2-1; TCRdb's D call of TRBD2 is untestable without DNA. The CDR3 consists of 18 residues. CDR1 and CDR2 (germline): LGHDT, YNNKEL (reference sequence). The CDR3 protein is CASSQPYTTAVSYNEQFF.